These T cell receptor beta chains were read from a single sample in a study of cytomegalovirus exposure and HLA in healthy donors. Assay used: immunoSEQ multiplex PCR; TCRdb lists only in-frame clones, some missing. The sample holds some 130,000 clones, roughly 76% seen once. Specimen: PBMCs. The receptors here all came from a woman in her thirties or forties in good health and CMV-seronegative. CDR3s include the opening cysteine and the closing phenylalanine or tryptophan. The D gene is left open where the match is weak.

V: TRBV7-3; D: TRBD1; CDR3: CASSPGTGFGGYTF
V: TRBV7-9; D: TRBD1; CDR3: CSSSLAPGGPNTGELFF
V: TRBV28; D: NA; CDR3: CASSSQGRDTEAFF
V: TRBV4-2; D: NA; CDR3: CASSNEVQGNGELFF
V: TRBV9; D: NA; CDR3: CASSETALLSGNTIYF
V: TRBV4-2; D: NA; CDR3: CASSQEGGTDGELFF
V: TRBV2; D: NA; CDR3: CASEGGRGNEQFF
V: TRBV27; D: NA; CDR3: CASSLGQSTPNSPLHF
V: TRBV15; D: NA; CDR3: CATSSPPGGTEAFF
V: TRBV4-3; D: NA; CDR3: CASSQEGAGWIEQFF
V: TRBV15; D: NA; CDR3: CATSIGQSNEKLFF
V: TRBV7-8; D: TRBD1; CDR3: CASSGRGAGGHRLWGQPQHF